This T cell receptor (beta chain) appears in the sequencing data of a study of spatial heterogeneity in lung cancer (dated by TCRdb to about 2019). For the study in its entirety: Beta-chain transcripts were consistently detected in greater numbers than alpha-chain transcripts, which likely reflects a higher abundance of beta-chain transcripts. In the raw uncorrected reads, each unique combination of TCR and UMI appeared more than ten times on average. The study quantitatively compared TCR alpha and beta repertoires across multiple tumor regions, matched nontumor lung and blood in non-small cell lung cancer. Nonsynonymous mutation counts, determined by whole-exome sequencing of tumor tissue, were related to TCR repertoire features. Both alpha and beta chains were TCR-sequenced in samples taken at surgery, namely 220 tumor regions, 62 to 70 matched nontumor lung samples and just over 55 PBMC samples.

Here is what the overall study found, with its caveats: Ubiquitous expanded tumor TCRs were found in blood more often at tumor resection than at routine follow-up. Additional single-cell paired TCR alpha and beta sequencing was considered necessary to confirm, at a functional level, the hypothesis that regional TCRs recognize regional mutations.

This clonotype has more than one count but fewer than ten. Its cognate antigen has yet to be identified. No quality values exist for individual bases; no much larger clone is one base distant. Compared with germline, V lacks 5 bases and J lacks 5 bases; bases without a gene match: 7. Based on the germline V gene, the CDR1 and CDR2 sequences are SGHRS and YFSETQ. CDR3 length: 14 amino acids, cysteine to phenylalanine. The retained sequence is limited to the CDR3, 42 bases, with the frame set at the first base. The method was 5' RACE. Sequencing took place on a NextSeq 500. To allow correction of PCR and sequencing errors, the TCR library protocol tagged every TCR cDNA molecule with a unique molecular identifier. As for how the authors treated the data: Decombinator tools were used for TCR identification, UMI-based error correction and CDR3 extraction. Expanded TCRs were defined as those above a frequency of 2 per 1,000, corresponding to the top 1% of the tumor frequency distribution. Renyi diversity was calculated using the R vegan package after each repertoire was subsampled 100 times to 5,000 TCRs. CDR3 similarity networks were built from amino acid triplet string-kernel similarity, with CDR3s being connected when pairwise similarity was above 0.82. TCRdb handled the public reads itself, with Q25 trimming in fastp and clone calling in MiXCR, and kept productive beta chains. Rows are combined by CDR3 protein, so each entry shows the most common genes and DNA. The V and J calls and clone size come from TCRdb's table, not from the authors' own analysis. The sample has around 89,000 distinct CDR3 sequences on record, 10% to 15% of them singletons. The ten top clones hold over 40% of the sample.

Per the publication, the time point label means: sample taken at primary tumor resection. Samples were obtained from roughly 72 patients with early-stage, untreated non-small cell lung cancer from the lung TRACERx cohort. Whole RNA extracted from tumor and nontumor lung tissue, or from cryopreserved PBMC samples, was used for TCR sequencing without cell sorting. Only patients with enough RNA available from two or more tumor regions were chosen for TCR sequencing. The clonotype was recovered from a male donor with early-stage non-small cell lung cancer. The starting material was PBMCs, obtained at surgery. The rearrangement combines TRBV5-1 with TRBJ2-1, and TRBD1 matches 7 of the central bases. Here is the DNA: TGCGCCAGCAGGACCGGGACAGATGACAATGAGCAGTTCTTC. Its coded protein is CASRTGTDDNEQFF. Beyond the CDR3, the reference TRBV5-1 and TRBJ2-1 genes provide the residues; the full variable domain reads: KAGVTQTPRYLIKTRGQQVTLSCSPISGHRSVSWYQQTPGQGLQFLFEYFSETQRNKGNFPGRFSGRQFSNSRSEMNVSTLELGDSALYLCASRTGTDDNEQFFGPGTRLTVL.